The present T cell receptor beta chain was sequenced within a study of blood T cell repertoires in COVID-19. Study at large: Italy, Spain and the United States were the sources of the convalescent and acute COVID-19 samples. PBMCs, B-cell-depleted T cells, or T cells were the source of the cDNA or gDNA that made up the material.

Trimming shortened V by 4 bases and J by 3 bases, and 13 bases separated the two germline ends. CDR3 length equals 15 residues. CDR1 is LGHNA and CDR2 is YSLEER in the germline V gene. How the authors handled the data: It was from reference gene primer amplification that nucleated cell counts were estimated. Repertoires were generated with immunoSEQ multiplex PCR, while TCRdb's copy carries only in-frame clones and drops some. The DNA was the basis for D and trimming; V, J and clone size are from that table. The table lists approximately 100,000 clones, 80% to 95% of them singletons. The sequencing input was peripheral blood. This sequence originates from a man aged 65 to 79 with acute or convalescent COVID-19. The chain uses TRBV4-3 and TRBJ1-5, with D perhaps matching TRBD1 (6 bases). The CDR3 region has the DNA TGCGCCAGCAGCCTCGAGAGGGGGTCCAATCAGCCCCAGCATTTT. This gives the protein CASSLERGSNQPQHF.